Below, 16 T cell receptor beta chains from the same sample are listed, as sequenced in a study of shared clonotypes between healthy human individuals (dated by TCRdb to the early 2020s). CD8 naive samples were obtained by positive selection for CCR7 among CD45RO-negative cells, yielding a CD45RA+CCR7+ population from which TemRA cells were excluded. Library method: the immunoSEQ multiplex PCR assay. What TCRdb holds here is the immuneACCESS table cut down to in-frame rearrangements. Part of the clones is not present; checked against another copy, under half of the missing clones reflect an unresolved V gene, and the others are unexplained. The table for this sample lists about 680,000 clones; about 90% of them were counted only once. The ten largest clonotypes hold roughly 24% of the sample. Sequencing was performed on naive CD8+ T cells sorted from blood. Sample cell subset or site, as interpreted from the label and publication: CD45RA+CCR7+. Every receptor here comes from a man aged 30 to 45 in good health.

This clone has a single count. The chain links TRBV10-1 to TRBJ2-2, with D perhaps being TRBD1 or TRBD2 (6 bases each). The germline CDR1 and CDR2 sequences are WNHNN and SYGVQD (reference sequence). The CDR3 has 19 amino acids. V gave up 7 bases and J gave up 3 bases, with 27 bases separating them. The CDR3 loop reads CASTETGGHFFRDTGELFF. The CDR3, as DNA: TGCGCCAGCACAGAGACAGGAGGGCATTTTTTCAGGGACACCGGGGAGCTGTTTTTT.

J is TRBJ2-7 and V is TRBV7-9; TRBD2 matches at 12 bases. Germline V gene lookup returns CDR1 SEHNR and CDR2 FQNEAQ (reference sequence). CDR3 length: 16 amino acids. Trimming at V came to 5 bases and at J to 5 bases, leaving 10 bases not matched to a gene. CDR3 residues: CASSTRTSGTPNEQYF. The CDR3 bases are TGTGCCAGCAGCACACGGACTAGCGGGACTCCAAACGAGCAGTACTTC.

The chain uses TRBV9 and TRBJ2-2; 7 nucleotides align to TRBD1. V gave up 4 bases and J gave up 6 bases; unmatched junction bases: 12. The CDR3 sequence is 16 residues long. CDR1 and CDR2 (germline): SGDLS, YYNGEE. DNA for the CDR3: TGTGCCAGCAGCACGACAGGGATTGGTTTGTCCGGGGAGCTGTTTTTT. It is translated as CASSTTGIGLSGELFF.

This clone was counted once. This chain joins TRBV7-8 and TRBJ1-6, with no clear D. The CDR3 is made up of 16 amino acids. The V end lost 6 bases, the J end lost 5 bases, and 17 bases lay between the germline ends. CDR1 is SGHVS, CDR2 FQNEAQ, per germline. In DNA form, the CDR3 reads TGTGCCAGCAGAGAGGGAGGGCGGCTACATAATTCACCCCTCCACTTT. This encodes CASREGGRLHNSPLHF. Filled out from reference TRBV7-8 and TRBJ1-6, the complete variable domain reads GAGVSQSPRYKVAKRGQDVALRCDPISGHVSLFWYQQALGQGPEFLTYFQNEAQLDKSGLPSDRFFAERPEGSVSTLKIQRTQQEDSAVYLCASREGGRLHNSPLHFGNGTRLTVT.

J is TRBJ2-7 and V is TRBV10-3, with D uncertain. V lost 8 bases, J lost 3 bases, and 8 bases lay in between. The CDR3 sequence is 11 residues long. From germline, CDR1 is ENHRY and CDR2 SYGVKD. For the CDR3, the DNA is TGTGCCATCGCCCGAGACTACGAGCAGTACTTC. This encodes CAIARDYEQYF.

V usage is TRBV7-9 and J usage is TRBJ2-7, with 9 bases that match TRBD2. The V gene's germline CDR1 is SEHNR and CDR2 FQNEAQ (reference sequence). The CDR3 length is 13 residues. This CDR3 is CATASGDSYEQYF. The CDR3 DNA reads as TGTGCTACGGCTAGCGGGGATTCCTACGAGCAGTACTTC.

The chain has TRBV7-9 and TRBJ2-3, with a weak D call TRBD2 (5 bases). The CDR3 has 15 residues. Trimming removed 5 bases from V and 0 bases from J, with 12 bases in between. CDR1 and CDR2 (germline): SEHNR, FQNEAQ (reference sequence). CDR3 sequence: CASSPGEGSTDTQYF. The CDR3 coding sequence is TGTGCCAGCAGCCCCGGCGAGGGAAGCACAGATACGCAGTATTTT.

The chain combines TRBV7-2 with TRBJ2-3, with D perhaps TRBD2 (6 bases). The CDR3 contains 15 residues. From germline, CDR1 is SGHTA and CDR2 FQGNSA. Trimming stripped 5 bases from V and 2 bases from J, with 14 bases between. CDR3 sequence reads: CASSPLRGSTDTQYF. In DNA, the CDR3 is TGTGCCAGCAGCCCCTTGCGGGGTTCCACAGATACGCAGTATTTT.

This sequence joins TRBV9 and TRBJ2-1; 10 bases are shared with TRBD1. CDR3 length equals 18 residues. Trimming removed 1 base from V and 4 bases from J; junction bases left unmatched: 11. Looked up from germline, CDR1 is SGDLS and CDR2 is YYNGEE. In DNA form, the CDR3 reads TGTGCCAGCAGCGTAAAGGACAGGGGGAAAATACCATACAATGAGCAGTTCTTC. Translation gives CASSVKDRGKIPYNEQFF.

This chain connects TRBV27 to TRBJ2-7, with a tentative D call TRBD2 (5 bases). V lost 5 bases to trimming and J lost 5 bases, with 13 bases between them. There are 13 residues in the CDR3. Germline V gene sequence: CDR1 MNHEY, CDR2 SMNVEV (reference sequence). The CDR3 spells CASSGDYDDEQYF. The CDR3 DNA follows: TGTGCCAGCAGTGGAGACTACGATGACGAGCAGTACTTC.

The chain carries TRBV7-9 and TRBJ2-5, with 9 bases identical to TRBD1. With V trimmed by 7 bases and J by 1 base, 19 bases remained unmatched. This CDR3 has 19 residues. The germline CDR1 and CDR2 sequences are SEHNR and FQNEAQ (reference sequence). CDR3 coding DNA: TGTGCCAGCACCAGCTTGACCTTCCGGGACAGGGAATCCCAAGAGACCCAGTACTTC. This sequence encodes CASTSLTFRDRESQETQYF.

V is TRBV27 and J is TRBJ2-5; maybe TRBD2 (6 bases). The CDR3 is 15 amino acids. Germline lookup yields CDR1 MNHEY and CDR2 SMNVEV (reference sequence). V gave up 3 bases and J gave up 2 bases, with 13 bases separating them. CDR3 sequence reads: CASSFAGNQQETQYF. The CDR3 bases are TGTGCCAGCAGTTTTGCGGGGAACCAACAAGAGACCCAGTACTTC.

The chain has TRBV6-5 and TRBJ2-7, with 7 positions matching TRBD1. The germline V gene has CDR1 MNHEY and CDR2 SVGAGI. The CDR3 covers 15 residues. Trimming took 5 bases from V and 0 from J; bases not matched to a gene: 7. The CDR3 DNA reads TGTGCCAGCAGTAAACTAGGGGGCTACTCCTACGAGCAGTACTTC. This encodes CASSKLGGYSYEQYF.

The chain combines TRBV7-6 with TRBJ1-4; 8 bases match TRBD1. CDR3 length: 15 amino acids. Trimming at V came to 5 bases and at J to 8 bases, leaving 10 bases not matched to a gene. Germline CDR1 SGHVS, CDR2 FNYEAQ. As DNA, the CDR3 is TGTGCCAGCAGCGGTACAGGGGGGCTTAGGGAAAAACTGTTTTTT. Protein: CASSGTGGLREKLFF.

This clone occurred once. The chain employs TRBV9 and TRBJ2-3, with TRBD2 matching 7 bases. The length of the CDR3 is 15 residues. V gave up 0 bases and J gave up 6 bases; unmatched junction bases: 7. Germline lookup yields CDR1 SGDLS and CDR2 YYNGEE. The CDR3 spells CASSVAGGSGDTQYF. The CDR3 bases are TGTGCCAGCAGCGTAGCTGGCGGGAGTGGGGATACGCAGTATTTT.

The rearrangement joins TRBV2 to TRBJ2-1; TRBD2 aligns across 7 bases. Looked up from germline, CDR1 is SNHLY and CDR2 is FYNNEI. The trim removed 11 bases at V and 10 bases at J, leaving 11 bases unmatched. The CDR3 is 12 amino acids. CDR3 residues: CAGLSGAREQFF. DNA of the CDR3: TGTGCCGGTCTGAGCGGGGCACGGGAGCAGTTCTTC.